This TCR beta chain is drawn from a study of blood T cell repertoires in COVID-19. This CDR3 is built from 13 residues. The V end was cut by 2 bases, the J end by 3 bases, with 8 bases between. Per the germline V gene, CDR1 is MDHEN and CDR2 is SYDVKM. Generated by immunoSEQ multiplex PCR, the TCRdb table keeps only in-frame clones and is missing some. The profile shows roughly 250,000 clones, approximately 85% of them singletons. The chain combines TRBV28 with TRBJ2-7; D may be TRBD1 (6 bases). This sequence originates from a woman aged 30 to 39 who had recovered from COVID-19. Sample: PBMCs or T cells enriched from blood (not recorded which). The DNA for the CDR3 is TGTGCCAGCAGTTTAGGCAGGGGCTACGAGCAGTACTTC. It translates to CASSLGRGYEQYF.